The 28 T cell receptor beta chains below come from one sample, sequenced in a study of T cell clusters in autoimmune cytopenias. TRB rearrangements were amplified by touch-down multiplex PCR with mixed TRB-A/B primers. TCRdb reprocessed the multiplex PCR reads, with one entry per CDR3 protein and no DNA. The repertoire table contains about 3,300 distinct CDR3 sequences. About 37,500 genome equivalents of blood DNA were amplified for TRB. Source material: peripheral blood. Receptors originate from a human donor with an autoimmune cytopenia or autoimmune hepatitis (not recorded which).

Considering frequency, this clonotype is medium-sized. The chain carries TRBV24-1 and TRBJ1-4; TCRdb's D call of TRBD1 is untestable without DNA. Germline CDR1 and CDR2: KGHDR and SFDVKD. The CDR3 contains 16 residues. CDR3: CATSADPGRGGEKLFF.

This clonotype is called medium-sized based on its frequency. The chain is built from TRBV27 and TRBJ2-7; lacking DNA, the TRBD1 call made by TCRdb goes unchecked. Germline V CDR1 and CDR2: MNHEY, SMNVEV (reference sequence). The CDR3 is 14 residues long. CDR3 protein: CASTPRGQLHEQYF.

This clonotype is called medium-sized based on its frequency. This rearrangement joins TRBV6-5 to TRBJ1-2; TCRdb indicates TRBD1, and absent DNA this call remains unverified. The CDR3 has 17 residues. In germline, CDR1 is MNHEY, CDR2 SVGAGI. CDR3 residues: CASSYSVGQPPSAGYTF.

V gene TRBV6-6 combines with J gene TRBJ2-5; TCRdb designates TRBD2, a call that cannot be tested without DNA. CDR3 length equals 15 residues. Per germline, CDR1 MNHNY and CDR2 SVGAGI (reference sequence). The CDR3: CAISEAGLATETQYF.

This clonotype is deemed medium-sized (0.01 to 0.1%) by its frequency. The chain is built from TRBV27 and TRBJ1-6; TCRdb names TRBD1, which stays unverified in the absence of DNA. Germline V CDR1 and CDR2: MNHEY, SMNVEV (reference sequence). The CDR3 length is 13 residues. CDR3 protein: CASRDRGLSPLHF.

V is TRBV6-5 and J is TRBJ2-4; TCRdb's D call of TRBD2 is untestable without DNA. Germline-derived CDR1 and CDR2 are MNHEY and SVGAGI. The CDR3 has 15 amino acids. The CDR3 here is CASAQGPSVGGIQYF.

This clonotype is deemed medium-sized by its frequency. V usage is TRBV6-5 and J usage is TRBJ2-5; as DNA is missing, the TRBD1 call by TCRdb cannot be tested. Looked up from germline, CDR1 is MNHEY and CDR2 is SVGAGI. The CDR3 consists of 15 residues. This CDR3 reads CASSGTGAGGETQYF.

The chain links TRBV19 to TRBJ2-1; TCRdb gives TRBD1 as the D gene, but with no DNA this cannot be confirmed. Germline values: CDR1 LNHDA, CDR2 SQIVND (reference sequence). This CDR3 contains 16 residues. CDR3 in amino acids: CASSPRQGSSYNEQFF.

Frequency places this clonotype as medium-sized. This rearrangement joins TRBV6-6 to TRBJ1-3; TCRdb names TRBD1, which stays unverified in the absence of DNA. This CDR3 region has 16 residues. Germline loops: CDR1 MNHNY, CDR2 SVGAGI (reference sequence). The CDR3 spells CASSYPTGVSGNTIYF.

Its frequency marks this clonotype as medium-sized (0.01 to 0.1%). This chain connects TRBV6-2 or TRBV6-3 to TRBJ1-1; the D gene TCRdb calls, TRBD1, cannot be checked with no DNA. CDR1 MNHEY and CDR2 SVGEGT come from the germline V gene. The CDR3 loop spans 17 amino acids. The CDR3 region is CASRRVHRGMGDTEAFF.

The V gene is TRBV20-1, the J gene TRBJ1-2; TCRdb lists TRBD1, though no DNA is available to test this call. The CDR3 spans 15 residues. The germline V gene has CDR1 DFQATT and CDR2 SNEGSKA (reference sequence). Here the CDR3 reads CSARVPGLGVSGYTF.

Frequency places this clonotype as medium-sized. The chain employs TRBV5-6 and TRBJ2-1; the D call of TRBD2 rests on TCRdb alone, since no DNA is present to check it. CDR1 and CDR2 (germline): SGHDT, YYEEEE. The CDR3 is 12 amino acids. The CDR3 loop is CASQATPLVQFF.

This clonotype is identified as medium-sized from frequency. CDR3 protein: CASSSDKGVSPLHF. This sequence joins TRBV5-6 and TRBJ1-6; the D gene TCRdb calls, TRBD1, cannot be checked with no DNA. CDR3 length equals 14 residues. Per germline, CDR1 SGHDT and CDR2 YYEEEE. Drawing the rest from reference TRBV5-6 and TRBJ1-6, the complete variable domain is DAGVTQSPTHLIKTRGQQVTLRCSPKSGHDTVSWYQQALGQGPQFIFQYYEEEERQRGNFPDRFSGHQFPNYSSELNVNALLLGDSALYLCASSSDKGVSPLHFGNGTRLTVT.

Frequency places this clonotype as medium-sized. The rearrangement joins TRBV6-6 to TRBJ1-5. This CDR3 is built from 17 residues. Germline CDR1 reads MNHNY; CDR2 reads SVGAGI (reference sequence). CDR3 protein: CASSADGVWAWNQPQHF.

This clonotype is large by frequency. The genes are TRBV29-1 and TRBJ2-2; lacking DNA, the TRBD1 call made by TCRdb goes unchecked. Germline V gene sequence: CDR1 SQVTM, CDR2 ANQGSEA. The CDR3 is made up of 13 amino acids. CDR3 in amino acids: CSAGQGNGGELFF.

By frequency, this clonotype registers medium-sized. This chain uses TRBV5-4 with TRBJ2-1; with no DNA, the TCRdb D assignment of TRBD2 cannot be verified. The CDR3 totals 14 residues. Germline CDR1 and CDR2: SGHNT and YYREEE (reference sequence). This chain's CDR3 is CASSPEVRYNEQFF.

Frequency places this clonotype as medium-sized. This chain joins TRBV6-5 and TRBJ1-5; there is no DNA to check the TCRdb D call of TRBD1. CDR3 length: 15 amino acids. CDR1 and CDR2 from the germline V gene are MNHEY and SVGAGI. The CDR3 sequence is CASSVGKYSNQPQHF.

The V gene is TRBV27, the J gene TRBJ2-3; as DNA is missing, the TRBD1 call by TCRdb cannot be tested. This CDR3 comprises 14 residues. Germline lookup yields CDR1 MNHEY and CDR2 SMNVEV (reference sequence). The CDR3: CASTHGRVPDTQYF.

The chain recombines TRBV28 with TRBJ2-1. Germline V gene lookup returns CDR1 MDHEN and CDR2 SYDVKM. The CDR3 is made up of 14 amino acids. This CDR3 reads CASIRVVSYNEQFF.

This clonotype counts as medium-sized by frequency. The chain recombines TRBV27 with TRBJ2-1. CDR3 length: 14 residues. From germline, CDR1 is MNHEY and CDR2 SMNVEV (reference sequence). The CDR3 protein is CASSLLEPYNEQFF.

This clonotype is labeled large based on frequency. This chain's CDR3 is CSVEGLAGEETQYF. The V gene is TRBV29-1, the J gene TRBJ2-5; TCRdb calls TRBD2, which cannot be checked without DNA. The CDR3 is made up of 14 amino acids. The germline gives CDR1 SQVTM, CDR2 ANQGSEA.

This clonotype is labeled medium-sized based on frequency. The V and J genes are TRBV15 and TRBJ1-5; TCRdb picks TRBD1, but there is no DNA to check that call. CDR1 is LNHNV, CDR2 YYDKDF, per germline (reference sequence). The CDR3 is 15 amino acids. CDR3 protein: CATSSGPGANQPQHF.

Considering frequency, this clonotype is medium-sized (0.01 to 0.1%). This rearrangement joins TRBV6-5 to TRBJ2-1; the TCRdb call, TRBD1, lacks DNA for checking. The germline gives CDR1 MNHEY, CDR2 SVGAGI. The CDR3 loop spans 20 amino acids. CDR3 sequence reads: CASSYSGYGWGDRGLNEQFF.

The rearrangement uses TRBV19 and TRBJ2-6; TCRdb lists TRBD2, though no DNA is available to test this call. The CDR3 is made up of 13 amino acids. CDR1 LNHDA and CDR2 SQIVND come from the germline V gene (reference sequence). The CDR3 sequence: CASSIPPQYVLTF.

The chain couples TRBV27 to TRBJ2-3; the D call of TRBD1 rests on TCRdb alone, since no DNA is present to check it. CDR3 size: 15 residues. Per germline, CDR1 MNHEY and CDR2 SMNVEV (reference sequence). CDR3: CASNVGGAWADTQYF.

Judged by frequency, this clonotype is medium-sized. CDR3 protein: CASSQRDLVFYEQYF. The rearrangement links TRBV6-5 to TRBJ2-7; TCRdb lists TRBD1, though no DNA is available to test this call. CDR1 MNHEY and CDR2 SVGAGI come from the germline V gene. This CDR3 spans 15 amino acids.

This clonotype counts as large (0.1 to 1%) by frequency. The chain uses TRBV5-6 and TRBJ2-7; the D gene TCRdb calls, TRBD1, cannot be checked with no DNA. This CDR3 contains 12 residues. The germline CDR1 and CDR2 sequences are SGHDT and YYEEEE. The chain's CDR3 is CASSPGSYEQYF.

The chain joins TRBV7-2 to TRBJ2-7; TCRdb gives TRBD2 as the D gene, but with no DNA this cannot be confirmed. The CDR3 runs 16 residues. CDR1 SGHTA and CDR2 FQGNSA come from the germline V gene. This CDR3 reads CASSSGLAGGYYEQYF.